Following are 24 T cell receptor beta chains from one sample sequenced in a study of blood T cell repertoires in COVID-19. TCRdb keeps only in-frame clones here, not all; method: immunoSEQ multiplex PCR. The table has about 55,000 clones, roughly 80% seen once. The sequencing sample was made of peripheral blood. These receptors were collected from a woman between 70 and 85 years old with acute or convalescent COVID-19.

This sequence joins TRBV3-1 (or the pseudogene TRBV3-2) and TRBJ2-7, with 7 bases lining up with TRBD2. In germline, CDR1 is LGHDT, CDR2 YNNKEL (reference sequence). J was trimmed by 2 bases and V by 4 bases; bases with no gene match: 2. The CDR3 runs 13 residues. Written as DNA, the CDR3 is TGTGCCAGCAGCCGCGGACTAGCCTACGAGCAGTACTTC. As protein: CASSRGLAYEQYF.

The CDR3 nucleotides are TGTGCCAGCAGCCCCTCGGGGGGACAGGGAAGAGGGGATGAAAAACTGTTTTTT. Translated, it gives CASSPSGGQGRGDEKLFF. J is TRBJ1-4 and V is TRBV9; TRBD1 matches 9 bases. The CDR3 is 18 residues long. Unmatched junction bases numbered 16, after V lost 4 bases and J lost 6 bases. From germline, CDR1 is SGDLS and CDR2 YYNGEE.

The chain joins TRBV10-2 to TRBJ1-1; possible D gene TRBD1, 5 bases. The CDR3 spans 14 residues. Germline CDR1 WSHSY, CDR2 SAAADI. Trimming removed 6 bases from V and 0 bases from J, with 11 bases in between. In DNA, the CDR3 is TGCGCCAGCAGATCCGACAGATTGAACACTGAAGCTTTCTTT. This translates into CASRSDRLNTEAFF.

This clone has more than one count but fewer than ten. CDR3 sequence (DNA): TGTGCCAGCAGCTTTAACGAGGGCCCCTCTGGAAACACCATATATTTT. Protein sequence: CASSFNEGPSGNTIYF. The chain couples TRBV11-2 to TRBJ1-3; D unresolved. The CDR3 runs 16 residues. The ends were cut back, 3 bases at V and 0 bases at J, with 12 bases in the middle. Germline V gene lookup returns CDR1 SGHAT and CDR2 FQNNGV.

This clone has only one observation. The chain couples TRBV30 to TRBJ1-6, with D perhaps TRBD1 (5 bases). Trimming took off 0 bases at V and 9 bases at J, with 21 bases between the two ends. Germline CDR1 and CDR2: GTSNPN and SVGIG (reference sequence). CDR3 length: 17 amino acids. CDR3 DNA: TGTGCCTGGAGTGTAATGGGTTGGGGGACTTATCCTTCACCCCTCCACTTT. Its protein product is CAWSVMGWGTYPSPLHF.

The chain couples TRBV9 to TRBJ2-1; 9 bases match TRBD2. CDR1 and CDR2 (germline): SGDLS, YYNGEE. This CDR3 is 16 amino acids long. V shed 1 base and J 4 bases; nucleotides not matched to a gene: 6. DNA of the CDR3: TGTGCCAGCAGCGTACTGGGAGCGGGGGGTTACAATGAGCAGTTCTTC. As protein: CASSVLGAGGYNEQFF. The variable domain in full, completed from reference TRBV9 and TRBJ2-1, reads DSGVTQTPKHLITATGQRVTLRCSPRSGDLSVYWYQQSLDQGLQFLIQYYNGEERAKGNILERFSAQQFPDLHSELNLSSLELGDSALYFCASSVLGAGGYNEQFFGPGTRLTVL.

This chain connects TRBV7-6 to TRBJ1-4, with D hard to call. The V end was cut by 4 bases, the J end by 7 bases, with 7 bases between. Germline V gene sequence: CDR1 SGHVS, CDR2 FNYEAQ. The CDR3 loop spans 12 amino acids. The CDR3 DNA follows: TGTGCCAGCAGCTCCGCTAGTGAAAAACTGTTTTTT. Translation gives CASSSASEKLFF.

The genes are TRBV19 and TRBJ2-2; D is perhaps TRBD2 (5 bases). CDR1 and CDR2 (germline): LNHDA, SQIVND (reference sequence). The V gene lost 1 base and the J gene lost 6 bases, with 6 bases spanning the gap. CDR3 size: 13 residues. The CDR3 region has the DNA TGTGCCAGTAGTATAGGAGGGTCCGGGGAGCTGTTTTTT. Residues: CASSIGGSGELFF. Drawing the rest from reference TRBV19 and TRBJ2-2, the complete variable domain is DGGITQSPKYLFRKEGQNVTLSCEQNLNHDAMYWYRQDPGQGLRLIYYSQIVNDFQKGDIAEGYSVSREKKESFPLTVTSAQKNPTAFYLCASSIGGSGELFFGEGSRLTVL.

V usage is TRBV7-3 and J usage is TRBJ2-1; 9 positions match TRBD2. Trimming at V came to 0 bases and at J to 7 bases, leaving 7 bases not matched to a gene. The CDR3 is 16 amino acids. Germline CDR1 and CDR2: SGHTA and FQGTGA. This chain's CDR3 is CASSLTPGGGANEQFF. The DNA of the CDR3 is TGTGCCAGCAGCTTAACGCCAGGCGGGGGGGCGAATGAGCAGTTCTTC.

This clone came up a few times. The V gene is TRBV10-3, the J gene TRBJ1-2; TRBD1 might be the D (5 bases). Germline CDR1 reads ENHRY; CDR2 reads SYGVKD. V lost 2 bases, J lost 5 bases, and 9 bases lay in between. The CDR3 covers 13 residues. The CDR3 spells CAISEGQGYGYTF. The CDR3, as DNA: TGTGCCATCAGTGAGGGTCAGGGATATGGCTACACCTTC.

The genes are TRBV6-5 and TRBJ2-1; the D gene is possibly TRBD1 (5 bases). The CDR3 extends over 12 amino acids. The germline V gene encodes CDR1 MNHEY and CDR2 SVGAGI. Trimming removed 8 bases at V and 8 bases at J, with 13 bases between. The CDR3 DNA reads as TGTGCCAGCCTGACAGAAACAGATGAGCAGTTCTTC. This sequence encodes CASLTETDEQFF.

The CDR3 DNA sequence: TGTGCCAGCAGCTTCTACCAGGGAGGCGAGCAGTACTTC. Its protein is CASSFYQGGEQYF. The chain joins TRBV7-9 to TRBJ2-7; D possibly corresponds to TRBD2 (6 bases). With 3 bases removed from V and 6 bases from J, the gap between germline ends came to 12 bases. This CDR3 is 13 amino acids long. Germline V gene lookup returns CDR1 SEHNR and CDR2 FQNEAQ (reference sequence).

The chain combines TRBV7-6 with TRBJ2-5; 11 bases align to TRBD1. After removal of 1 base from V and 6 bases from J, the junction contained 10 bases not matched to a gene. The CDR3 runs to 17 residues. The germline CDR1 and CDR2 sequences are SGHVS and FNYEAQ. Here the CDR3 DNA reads TGTGCCAGCAGCTTAGGATCCCCGGGACAGGGGGAGAAGACCCAGTACTTC. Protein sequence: CASSLGSPGQGEKTQYF.

The CDR3 here is CASSLRGPSSTDTQYF. DNA of the CDR3: TGTGCCAGCAGCTTAAGGGGCCCCTCCAGCACAGATACGCAGTATTTT. The genes are TRBV7-3 and TRBJ2-3; the D gene is possibly TRBD1 (5 bases). CDR1 is SGHTA, CDR2 FQGTGA, per germline. The CDR3 consists of 16 residues. V lost 1 base to trimming and J lost 0 bases, with 11 bases between them. Drawing the rest from reference TRBV7-3 and TRBJ2-3, the complete variable domain is GAGVSQTPSNKVTEKGKYVELRCDPISGHTALYWYRQSLGQGPEFLIYFQGTGAADDSGLPNDRFFAVRPEGSVSTLKIQRTERGDSAVYLCASSLRGPSSTDTQYFGPGTRLTVL.

CDR3 nucleotide sequence: TGTGCCAGTAGTATAGCGGACAGGCTGATAGCTAACTATGGCTACACCTTC. It codes for CASSIADRLIANYGYTF. The chain is built from TRBV19 and TRBJ1-2, with 7 bases matching TRBD1. V trimming: 1 base; J trimming: 0 bases; junction bases outside the gene matches: 8. Per the germline V gene, CDR1 is LNHDA and CDR2 is SQIVND (reference sequence). This CDR3 comprises 17 residues.

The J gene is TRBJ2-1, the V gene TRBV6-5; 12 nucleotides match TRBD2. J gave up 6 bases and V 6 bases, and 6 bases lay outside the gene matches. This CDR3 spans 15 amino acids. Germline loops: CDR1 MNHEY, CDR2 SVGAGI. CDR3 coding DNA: TGTGCCAGCAGGCTCCTAGCGGGGGGGCTCAATGAGCAGTTCTTC. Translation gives CASRLLAGGLNEQFF.

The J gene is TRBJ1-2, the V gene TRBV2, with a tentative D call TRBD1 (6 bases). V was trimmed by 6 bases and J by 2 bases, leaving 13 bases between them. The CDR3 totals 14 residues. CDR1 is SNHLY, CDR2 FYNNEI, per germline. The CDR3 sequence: CASRDDRQNYGYTF. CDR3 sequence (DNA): TGTGCCAGCAGGGATGACAGGCAAAACTATGGCTACACCTTC.

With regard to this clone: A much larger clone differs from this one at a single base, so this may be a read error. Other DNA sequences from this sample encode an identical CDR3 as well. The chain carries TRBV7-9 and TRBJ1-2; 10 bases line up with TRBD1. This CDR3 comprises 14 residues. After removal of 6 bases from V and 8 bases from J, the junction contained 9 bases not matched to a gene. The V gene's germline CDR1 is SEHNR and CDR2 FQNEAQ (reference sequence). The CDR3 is CASSAPGTGEGYTF. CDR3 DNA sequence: TGTGCCAGCAGTGCACCCGGGACAGGGGAAGGCTACACCTTC.

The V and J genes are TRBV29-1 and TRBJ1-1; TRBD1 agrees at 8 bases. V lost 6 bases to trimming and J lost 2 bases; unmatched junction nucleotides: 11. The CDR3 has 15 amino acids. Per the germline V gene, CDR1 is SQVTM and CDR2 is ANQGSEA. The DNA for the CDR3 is TGCAGCGTCTCAGGTTACAGGGGGGGAAACACTGAAGCTTTCTTT. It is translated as CSVSGYRGGNTEAFF.

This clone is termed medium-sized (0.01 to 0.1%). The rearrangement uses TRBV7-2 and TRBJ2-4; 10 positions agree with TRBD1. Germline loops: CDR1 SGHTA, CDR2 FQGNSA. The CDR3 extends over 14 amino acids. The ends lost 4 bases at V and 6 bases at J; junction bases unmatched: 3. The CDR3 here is CASSSGQGVNIQYF. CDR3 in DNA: TGTGCCAGCAGCTCCGGACAGGGGGTAAACATTCAGTACTTC.

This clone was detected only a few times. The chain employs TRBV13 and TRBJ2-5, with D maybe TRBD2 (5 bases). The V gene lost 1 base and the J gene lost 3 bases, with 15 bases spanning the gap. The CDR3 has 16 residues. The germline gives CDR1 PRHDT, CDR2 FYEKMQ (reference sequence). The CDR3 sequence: CASSLEGAPSKETQYF. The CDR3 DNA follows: TGTGCCAGCAGCTTAGAGGGAGCCCCCTCCAAAGAGACCCAGTACTTC. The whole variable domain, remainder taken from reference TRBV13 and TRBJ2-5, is AAGVIQSPRHLIKEKRETATLKCYPIPRHDTVYWYQQGPGQDPQFLISFYEKMQSDKGSIPDRFSAQQFSDYHSELNMSSLELGDSALYFCASSLEGAPSKETQYFGPGTRLLVL.

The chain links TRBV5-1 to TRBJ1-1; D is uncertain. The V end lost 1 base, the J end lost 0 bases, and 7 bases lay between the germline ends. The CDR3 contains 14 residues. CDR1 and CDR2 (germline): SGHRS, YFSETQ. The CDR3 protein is CASSLPQVNTEAFF. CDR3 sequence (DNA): TGCGCCAGCAGCTTGCCCCAGGTGAACACTGAAGCTTTCTTT.

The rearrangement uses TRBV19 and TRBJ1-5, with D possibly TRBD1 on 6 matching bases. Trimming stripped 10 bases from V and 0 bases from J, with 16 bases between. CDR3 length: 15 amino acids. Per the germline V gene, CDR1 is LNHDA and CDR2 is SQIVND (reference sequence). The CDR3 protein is CATKDRLYSNQPQHF. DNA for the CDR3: TGTGCCACTAAGGACAGATTGTATAGCAATCAGCCCCAGCATTTT. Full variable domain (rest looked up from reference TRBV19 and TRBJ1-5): DGGITQSPKYLFRKEGQNVTLSCEQNLNHDAMYWYRQDPGQGLRLIYYSQIVNDFQKGDIAEGYSVSREKKESFPLTVTSAQKNPTAFYLCATKDRLYSNQPQHFGDGTRLSIL.

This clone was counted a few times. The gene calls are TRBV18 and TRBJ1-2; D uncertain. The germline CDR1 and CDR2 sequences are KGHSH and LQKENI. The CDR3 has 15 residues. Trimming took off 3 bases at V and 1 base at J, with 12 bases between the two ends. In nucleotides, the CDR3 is TGTGCCAGCTCACCTAGTACAGAGATTAACTATGGCTACACCTTC. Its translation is CASSPSTEINYGYTF.